Below are 3 T cell receptor beta chains sequenced from a single sample in a study of blood T cell repertoires in COVID-19. TCRdb keeps only in-frame clones here, not all; method: immunoSEQ multiplex PCR. The sample gives about 200,000 clones, 70% to 90% of which show up once; less than 6.5% is in the top ten. Material: peripheral blood. The receptor set was obtained from a woman aged 70 to 79 with active or convalescent COVID-19.

The chain links TRBV5-1 to TRBJ2-7; D is uncertain. Germline values: CDR1 SGHRS, CDR2 YFSETQ. V was clipped by 2 bases and J by 3 bases, with 15 bases between them. The CDR3 is made up of 15 amino acids. CDR3 residues: CASSFVPQNNYEQYF. In DNA form, the CDR3 reads TGCGCCAGCAGCTTTGTGCCACAGAACAACTACGAGCAGTACTTC.

The rearrangement links TRBV5-6 to TRBJ2-3, with TRBD2 matching over 9 bases. The junction had 9 bases not matched to a gene; V was cut back by 4 bases and J by 0 bases. This CDR3 is built from 17 residues. CDR1 is SGHDT, CDR2 YYEEEE, per germline. The CDR3 nucleotides read TGTGCCAGCAGCCGGAAGGGCGGGAGGGGTAGCACAGATACGCAGTATTTT. Translating it yields CASSRKGGRGSTDTQYF.

This chain connects TRBV14 to TRBJ2-5; weak D call: TRBD2 (5 bases). CDR1 is SGHDN and CDR2 is FVKESK in the germline V gene. The CDR3 consists of 16 residues. V was clipped by 2 bases and J by 2 bases, with 15 bases between them. CDR3 nucleotide sequence: TGTGCCAGCAGCCAAATAGAGCAGCGGATTCAAGAGACCCAGTACTTC. This translates into CASSQIEQRIQETQYF.